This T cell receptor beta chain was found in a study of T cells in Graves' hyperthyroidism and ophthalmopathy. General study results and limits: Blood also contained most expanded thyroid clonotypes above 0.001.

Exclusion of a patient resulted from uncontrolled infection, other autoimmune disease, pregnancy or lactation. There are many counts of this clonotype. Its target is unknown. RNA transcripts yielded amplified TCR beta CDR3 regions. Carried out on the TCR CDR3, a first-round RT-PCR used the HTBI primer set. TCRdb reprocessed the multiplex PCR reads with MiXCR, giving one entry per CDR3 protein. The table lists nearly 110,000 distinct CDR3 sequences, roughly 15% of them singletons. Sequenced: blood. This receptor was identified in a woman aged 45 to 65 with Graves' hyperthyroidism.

The CDR3 DNA reads TGTGCCACCAGTGATTCAAAACGACAGGGGTGGAGCGGGGAGCTGTTTTTT. Its protein product is CATSDSKRQGWSGELFF. The V call is TRBV24-1, the J call TRBJ2-2; TRBD1 matches at 8 bases. The germline gives CDR1 KGHDR, CDR2 SFDVKD. V was pared by 2 bases and J by 7 bases, with 11 bases of the junction left unmatched. The length of the CDR3 is 17 residues.